A selection of T cell receptor beta chains follows, all from one sample in a study of regulatory dendritic cells for organ transplantation. The protocol was immunoSEQ multiplex PCR, while the TCRdb copy is restricted to in-frame clones and leaves out a portion. The repertoire holds around 29,000 clones, with approximately 86% as singletons. The sample was naive CD8+ T cells from blood. The receptors derive from a human donor in good health. Each CDR3 is given with its conserved first and last residue. A D gene is named only where the DNA matches it firmly. Only some rows state a clone size, as once, few, many or a class for expanded clones.

>TRBV19|.|TRBJ1-1|.
TGTGCCAGTAGTATAGGGGCTACTTCGAACACTGAAGCTTTCTTT
CASSIGATSNTEAFF
>TRBV18|.|TRBJ2-1|.
TGTGCCACCCTCACCTTACATCGAGAGCAGTTCTTC
CATLTLHREQFF
>TRBV5-6|.|TRBJ1-2|TRBD1
TGTGCCAGCAGCTTGGCCGGGACAGGGGGGGGCTACACCTTC
CASSLAGTGGGYTF
>TRBV4-3|few|TRBJ1-5|.
TGCGCCAGCAGCCAAGATTGGAGGGACCCTCAGCCCCAGCATTTT
CASSQDWRDPQPQHF
>TRBV10-3|.|TRBJ1-1|TRBD1
TGTGCCGTCTCAGGGGGGAACACTGAAGCTTTCTTT
CAVSGGNTEAFF
>TRBV5-4|.|TRBJ2-5|.
TGTGCCAGCAGCTCCTGGGGAAGTAGGACGCCAGGGGCAGAGACCCAGTACTTC
CASSSWGSRTPGAETQYF
>TRBV6-1|.|TRBJ2-7|TRBD1
TGTGCCAGCAGTGAAGCGGACAGGGGTTACTACGAGCAGTACTTC
CASSEADRGYYEQYF
>TRBV6-6|.|TRBJ2-1|TRBD2
TGTGCCAGCAGTTTCATAGCGGGGGGGTACAATGAGCAGTTCTTC
CASSFIAGGYNEQFF
>TRBV7-8|once|TRBJ1-1|.
TGTGCCAGCAGCCCCGACTTCGGGAACACTGAAGCTTTCTTT
CASSPDFGNTEAFF
>TRBV19|once|TRBJ2-7|.
TGTGCCAGTAGACCTTTCACGAGCTCCTACGAGCAGTACTTC
CASRPFTSSYEQYF
>TRBV9|.|TRBJ2-7|.
TGTGCCAGCAGCGTAGAGCCCGGGACCTACGAGCAGTACTTC
CASSVEPGTYEQYF
>TRBV11-1|.|TRBJ1-1|.
TGTGCCAGCAGATATACCTACGCGGGAGGCGGCACTGAAGCTTTCTTT
CASRYTYAGGGTEAFF
>TRBV13|.|TRBJ2-7|.
TGTGCCAGCAGCTCGAGTTTCTACGAGCAGTACTTC
CASSSSFYEQYF
>TRBV7-2|.|TRBJ1-2|.
TGTGCCAGCAGTCCTGAGGCCCTCGGACAGTTCTATGGCTACACCTTC
CASSPEALGQFYGYTF
>TRBV10-3|.|TRBJ2-7|.
TGTGCCATCAGTCCGCTGGGCGGGGCCATACCCTACGAGCAGTACTTC
CAISPLGGAIPYEQYF
>TRBV11-2|.|TRBJ1-1|TRBD1
TGTGCCAGCAGCCGGGGACAGGGTGACACTGAAGCTTTCTTT
CASSRGQGDTEAFF
>TRBV6-4|.|TRBJ1-2|.
TGTGCCAGCAGTGACTCATTCGCCGAGCCCTATGGCTACACCTTC
CASSDSFAEPYGYTF
>TRBV6-6|.|TRBJ1-1|.
TGTGCCAGCAGTCTATCCCGGGGGATTAACACTGAAGCTTTCTTT
CASSLSRGINTEAFF
>TRBV6-1|.|TRBJ2-7|TRBD1
TGTGCCAGCAGACCCGGGACAGTTACCTACGAGCAGTACTTC
CASRPGTVTYEQYF
>TRBV7-9|.|TRBJ2-7|.
TGTGCCAGCAGCCTGGGGAGGAACGAGCAGTACTTC
CASSLGRNEQYF
>TRBV12-2|.|TRBJ2-4|.
TGTGCAAGTCGCTCAGAGACAGGGGGTGACAAAAACATTCAGTACTTC
CASRSETGGDKNIQYF
>TRBV2|.|TRBJ2-7|.
TGTGCCAGCAGTGGACTCAATTACGAGCAGTACTTC
CASSGLNYEQYF
>TRBV15|.|TRBJ2-2|.
TGTGCCACCTTCCCAGCGCTAGAACGATACACCGGGGAGCTGTTTTTT
CATFPALERYTGELFF
>TRBV11-2|once|TRBJ1-1|TRBD1
TGTGCCAGCAGCCACCCGACAGGGGGGAACACTGAAGCTTTCTTT
CASSHPTGGNTEAFF
>TRBV11-2|.|TRBJ1-1|.
TGTGCCAGCAGCTTAGGCGGAGGGAAAGACACTGAAGCTTTCTTT
CASSLGGGKDTEAFF
>TRBV10-1|.|TRBJ2-2|.
TGCGCCAGCAGTGAGGGGAGCCACCAGCTGGGCACCGGGGAGCTGTTTTTT
CASSEGSHQLGTGELFF